The 27 T cell receptor beta chains reported below all come from one sample, sequenced in a study of T cell clonotyping in hematopoietic cell transplantation (dated by TCRdb to the early 2020s). To prepare the library, the immunoSEQ multiplex PCR assay was applied. TCRdb re-hosts the immuneACCESS table, in-frame sequences only. Its copies lack some clones; in the studies checked, an unresolved V gene accounts for under half of them, and the cause for the rest is not known. A total of about 69,000 clones appear in this sample, roughly 93% of them only once. The ten largest clones capture roughly 1.5% of the sample. Sequences were obtained from peripheral blood mononuclear cells. The receptors here all came from a man aged 50-59 years in good health. Some clones in this sample may be carry-over from other donors' samples.

This chain's CDR3 is CASSLGGASTEAFF. The CDR3 coding sequence is TGCGCCAGCAGCTTGGGAGGGGCGAGCACTGAAGCTTTCTTT. The chain combines TRBV5-1 with TRBJ1-1, with a weak D call TRBD1 (5 bases). The V end lost 0 bases, the J end lost 4 bases, and 10 bases lay between the germline ends. Germline V CDR1 and CDR2: SGHRS, YFSETQ. The CDR3 runs 14 residues.

Points on this clone: At one boundary the junction diverges from the germline segment, which might be a read error. CDR3 amino acids: CAGRVSNEKLFF. In DNA form, the CDR3 reads TGTGCCGGCAGGGTGTCTAATGAAAAACTGTTTTTT. The rearrangement uses TRBV2 and TRBJ1-4, with D possibly being TRBD1 (5 bases). CDR3 length: 12 amino acids. Germline values: CDR1 SNHLY, CDR2 FYNNEI. The full variable domain, with the rest looked up from reference TRBV2 and TRBJ1-4, is EPEVTQTPSHQVTQMGQEVILRCVPISNHLYFYWYRQILGQKVEFLVSFYNNEISEKSEIFDDQFSVERPDGSNFTLKIRSTKLEDSAMYFCAGRVSNEKLFFGSGTQLSVL.

The J gene is TRBJ2-1, the V gene TRBV6-4; TRBD2 matches 14 bases. Germline CDR1 is MRHNA and CDR2 is SNTAGT. The junction had 8 bases not matched to a gene; V was cut back by 8 bases and J by 14 bases. The CDR3 has 13 residues. The CDR3 bases are TGTGCCAGCGGGACTAGCGGGGGTTTAGTGGAGTTCTTC. Protein product: CASGTSGGLVEFF.

This chain uses TRBV9 with TRBJ2-1; the match to TRBD2 covers 8 bases. The CDR3 runs 15 residues. The germline V gene encodes CDR1 SGDLS and CDR2 YYNGEE. Losses at the gene ends were 5 bases for V and 2 bases for J; bases not matched to a gene: 6. In DNA form, the CDR3 reads TGTGCCAGCAGTTATACTAGCGGTGCCTACAATGAGCAGTTCTTC. It translates to CASSYTSGAYNEQFF.

V is TRBV27 and J is TRBJ1-1; a possible D gene is TRBD1 (5 bases). This CDR3 has 16 residues. Per the germline V gene, CDR1 is MNHEY and CDR2 is SMNVEV (reference sequence). Trimming removed 5 bases from V and 5 bases from J, with 21 bases in between. DNA of the CDR3: TGTGCCAGCAGTCCCAATCCGGGACGGGGAGAGACTGAAGCTTTCTTT. Amino acid sequence: CASSPNPGRGETEAFF.

The chain joins TRBV25-1 to TRBJ1-2; D might be TRBD1 (5 bases). Trimming stripped 6 bases from V and 3 bases from J, with 5 bases between. From germline, CDR1 is MGHDK and CDR2 SYGVNS. This CDR3 region has 11 residues. For the CDR3, the DNA is TGTGCCAGCAGGGGGGACTATGGCTACACCTTC. Translated, it gives CASRGDYGYTF.

The chain carries TRBV5-1 and TRBJ2-2; D is unclear. The CDR3 is 15 amino acids. Germline loops: CDR1 SGHRS, CDR2 YFSETQ. Trimming took 1 base from V and 1 from J, leaving 8 bases between them. CDR3 region: CASSLTAQNTGELFF. Here the CDR3 DNA reads TGCGCCAGCAGCTTGACAGCCCAGAACACCGGGGAGCTGTTTTTT.

CDR3 loop: CSVGLASAYEQYF. CDR3 DNA: TGCAGCGTTGGCCTAGCGAGTGCCTACGAGCAGTACTTC. The chain links TRBV29-1 to TRBJ2-7; D might be TRBD2 (6 bases). This CDR3 spans 13 amino acids. From germline, CDR1 is SQVTM and CDR2 ANQGSEA. Trimming stripped 4 bases from V and 2 bases from J, with 12 bases between.

The chain couples TRBV19 to TRBJ2-7; weak D call: TRBD1 (7 bases). V was shortened by 3 bases and J by 0 bases, with 12 bases between the two germline ends. This CDR3 region has 15 residues. Germline V gene lookup returns CDR1 LNHDA and CDR2 SQIVND (reference sequence). The DNA for the CDR3 is TGTGCCAGTAGTATCCGGCAGGGGGGCTCCTACGAGCAGTACTTC. Translating it yields CASSIRQGGSYEQYF. The full variable domain, rest sourced from reference TRBV19 and TRBJ2-7, is DGGITQSPKYLFRKEGQNVTLSCEQNLNHDAMYWYRQDPGQGLRLIYYSQIVNDFQKGDIAEGYSVSREKKESFPLTVTSAQKNPTAFYLCASSIRQGGSYEQYFGPGTRLTVT.

The gene calls are TRBV4-2 and TRBJ2-7, with a tentative D call TRBD2 (5 bases). There are 14 residues in the CDR3. The germline CDR1 and CDR2 sequences are LGHNA and YNFKEQ. With 1 base removed from V and 3 bases from J, the gap between germline ends came to 10 bases. The CDR3, as DNA: TGTGCCAGCAGCCAAGGGACTGAGAACTACGAGCAGTACTTC. Residues: CASSQGTENYEQYF.

Written as DNA, the CDR3 is TGTGCCAGCAGCTTGAGCGGTCAGGTCAACAGGGCCTACGAGCAGTACTTC. Its protein product is CASSLSGQVNRAYEQYF. The gene calls are TRBV5-4 and TRBJ2-7; TRBD1 is a possible D gene (6 bases). CDR1 and CDR2 from the germline V gene are SGHNT and YYREEE (reference sequence). V lost 1 base to trimming and J lost 2 bases, with 19 bases between them. This CDR3 has 17 amino acids.

The genes are TRBV19 and TRBJ2-3; TRBD2 agrees at 8 bases. V lost 6 bases to trimming and J lost 1 base; unmatched junction nucleotides: 12. This CDR3 region has 17 residues. Germline V gene lookup returns CDR1 LNHDA and CDR2 SQIVND (reference sequence). DNA of the CDR3: TGTGCCAGTAGCTCCTATGCCGGGACTAGGCGCACAGATACGCAGTATTTT. This translates into CASSSYAGTRRTDTQYF.

The rearrangement links TRBV29-1 to TRBJ2-1, with 10 positions matching TRBD2. Germline V gives CDR1 SQVTM, CDR2 ANQGSEA. The CDR3 contains 14 residues. The ends lost 7 bases at V and 10 bases at J; junction bases unmatched: 13. This chain's CDR3 is CSAQGLAGVREQFF. The DNA for the CDR3 is TGCAGCGCCCAGGGTCTAGCGGGAGTGAGGGAGCAGTTCTTC.

The chain couples TRBV19 to TRBJ2-3, with 10 positions matching TRBD2. The germline gives CDR1 LNHDA, CDR2 SQIVND (reference sequence). The junction had 5 bases not matched to a gene; V was cut back by 5 bases and J by 9 bases. This CDR3 has 13 amino acids. In nucleotides, the CDR3 is TGTGCCAGTAGTTTCTTGACTAGCGGGACGCAGTATTTT. Translated: CASSFLTSGTQYF.

This clone was detected a few times. The genes are TRBV11-2 and TRBJ1-6; D might be TRBD1 (5 bases). V was trimmed by 5 bases and J by 6 bases, leaving 11 bases between them. The CDR3 is 14 amino acids. Germline loops: CDR1 SGHAT, CDR2 FQNNGV. The CDR3, as DNA: TGTGCCAGCAGCCAACAGGTCGGTAATTCACCCCTCCACTTT. Translated, it gives CASSQQVGNSPLHF. The full variable domain, in which reference TRBV11-2 and TRBJ1-6 provide the parts outside the CDR3, is EAGVAQSPRYKIIEKRQSVAFWCNPISGHATLYWYQQILGQGPKLLIQFQNNGVVDDSQLPKDRFSAERLKGVDSTLKIQPAKLEDSAVYLCASSQQVGNSPLHFGNGTRLTVT.

This clone was counted once. The V call is TRBV11-1, the J call TRBJ2-7, with 10 nucleotides matching TRBD1. The CDR3 is made up of 15 amino acids. With 5 bases clipped from V and 3 bases from J, the junction kept 7 bases outside the gene matches. The germline gives CDR1 SGHAT, CDR2 FQDESV (reference sequence). The CDR3 DNA follows: TGTGCCAGCAGCAACTCCCGGGACAGGGGCTACGAGCAGTACTTC. Protein sequence: CASSNSRDRGYEQYF. The full variable domain, its missing parts supplied by reference TRBV11-1 and TRBJ2-7, is EAEVAQSPRYKITEKSQAVAFWCDPISGHATLYWYRQILGQGPELLVQFQDESVVDDSQLPKDRFSAERLKGVDSTLKIQPAELGDSAMYLCASSNSRDRGYEQYFGPGTRLTVT.

The chain links TRBV29-1 to TRBJ2-5; no clear D gene. V was clipped by 4 bases and J by 2 bases, with 8 bases between them. CDR3 size: 12 residues. CDR1 and CDR2 from the germline V gene are SQVTM and ANQGSEA. The CDR3 protein is CSVVIGQETQYF. CDR3 nucleotide sequence: TGCAGCGTTGTAATAGGACAAGAGACCCAGTACTTC.

The chain employs TRBV5-1 and TRBJ1-4, with no clear D. CDR1 SGHRS and CDR2 YFSETQ come from the germline V gene. Trimming removed 1 base from V and 2 bases from J, with 6 bases in between. The CDR3 spans 14 residues. Here the CDR3 DNA reads TGCGCCAGCAGCTTGAGCACGACTAATGAAAAACTGTTTTTT. It translates to CASSLSTTNEKLFF.

The chain is built from TRBV7-8 and TRBJ2-7; TRBD2 agrees at 14 bases. V gave up 5 bases and J gave up 0 bases; unmatched junction bases: 3. In germline, CDR1 is SGHVS, CDR2 FQNEAQ. The CDR3 totals 16 residues. The DNA for the CDR3 is TGTGCCAGCAGCCGGACTAGCGGGGGGACCTCCTACGAGCAGTACTTC. It specifies CASSRTSGGTSYEQYF.

CDR3 loop: CASSRTENQPQHF. The CDR3 bases are TGTGCCAGCAGCAGGACAGAGAATCAGCCCCAGCATTTT. The V gene is TRBV9, the J gene TRBJ1-5, with D possibly being TRBD1 (6 bases). Germline V CDR1 and CDR2: SGDLS, YYNGEE. Trimming left V 4 bases short and J 4 bases short, with 9 bases between. The CDR3 extends over 13 amino acids.

This clone was detected only once. The genes are TRBV5-6 and TRBJ2-6; weak D call: TRBD1 (5 bases). The CDR3 is made up of 15 amino acids. Trimming shortened V by 3 bases and J by 2 bases, and 9 bases separated the two germline ends. Germline CDR1 is SGHDT and CDR2 is YYEEEE. CDR3 sequence: CASSYPGTGANVLTF. The CDR3 DNA sequence: TGTGCCAGCAGCTACCCAGGGACTGGGGCCAACGTCCTGACTTTC.

The chain links TRBV6-5 to TRBJ1-5; TRBD1 matches at 8 bases. The CDR3 extends over 15 amino acids. The V gene's germline CDR1 is MNHEY and CDR2 SVGAGI. With 5 bases clipped from V and 3 bases from J, the junction kept 6 bases outside the gene matches. The CDR3 protein is CASSQWTGINQPQHF. The CDR3 DNA is TGTGCCAGCAGTCAATGGACAGGGATCAATCAGCCCCAGCATTTT.

This chain joins TRBV5-1 and TRBJ2-3, with 8 positions matching TRBD2. This CDR3 region has 16 residues. J gave up 5 bases and V 1 base, and 9 bases lay outside the gene matches. CDR1 and CDR2 from the germline V gene are SGHRS and YFSETQ. CDR3 sequence: CASSLKPSGGIDTQYF. For the CDR3, the DNA is TGCGCCAGCAGCTTGAAGCCCAGCGGGGGCATAGATACGCAGTATTTT.

The CDR3 nucleotides are TGTGCCAGTAGTATAGAGGGGGCAGGGTTATTGACCGGGGAGCTGTTTTTT. The encoded protein is CASSIEGAGLLTGELFF. The gene calls are TRBV19 and TRBJ2-2; D might be TRBD1 (6 bases). From germline, CDR1 is LNHDA and CDR2 SQIVND (reference sequence). Trimming took off 0 bases at V and 5 bases at J, with 16 bases between the two ends. The CDR3 contains 17 residues.

The chain employs TRBV29-1 and TRBJ1-4, with D uncertain. With 3 bases removed from V and 12 bases from J, the gap between germline ends came to 11 bases. There are 11 residues in the CDR3. The germline gives CDR1 SQVTM, CDR2 ANQGSEA. CDR3 protein: CSVDWEDELFF. CDR3 DNA sequence: TGCAGCGTTGATTGGGAGGATGAACTGTTTTTT.

The DNA for the CDR3 is TGTGCCAGCAGCCCGTTAGGCGGAGGTTGGGAGACCCAGTACTTC. Residues: CASSPLGGGWETQYF. The chain uses TRBV11-1 and TRBJ2-5, with a tentative D call TRBD2 (5 bases). The CDR3 is 15 residues long. Germline assignment: CDR1 SGHAT and CDR2 FQDESV (reference sequence). V shed 5 bases and J shed 5 bases, with 18 bases lying between them.

As DNA, the CDR3 is TGTGCCTGGCTCCTGGACAACTTCTATGGCTACACCTTC. This codes for CAWLLDNFYGYTF. The J gene is TRBJ1-2, the V gene TRBV30, with D perhaps TRBD1 (5 bases). The V gene lost 5 bases and the J gene lost 4 bases, with 14 bases spanning the gap. The CDR3 consists of 13 residues. The germline gives CDR1 GTSNPN, CDR2 SVGIG (reference sequence).